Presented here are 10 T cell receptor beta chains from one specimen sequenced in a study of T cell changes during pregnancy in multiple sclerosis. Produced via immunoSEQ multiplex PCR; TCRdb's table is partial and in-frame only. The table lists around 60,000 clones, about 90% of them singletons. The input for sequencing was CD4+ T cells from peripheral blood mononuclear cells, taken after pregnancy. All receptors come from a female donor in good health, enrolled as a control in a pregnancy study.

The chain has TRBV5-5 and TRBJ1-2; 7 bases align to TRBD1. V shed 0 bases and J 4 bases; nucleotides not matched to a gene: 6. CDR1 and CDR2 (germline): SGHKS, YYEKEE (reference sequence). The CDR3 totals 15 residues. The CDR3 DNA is TGTGCCAGCAGCTTGGGGACAGGTCCTCCCTATGGCTACACCTTC. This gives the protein CASSLGTGPPYGYTF.

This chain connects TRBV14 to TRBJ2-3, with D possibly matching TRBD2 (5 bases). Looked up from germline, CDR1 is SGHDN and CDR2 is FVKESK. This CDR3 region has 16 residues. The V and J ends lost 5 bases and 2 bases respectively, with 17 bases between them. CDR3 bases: TGTGCCAGCAGCTCCAAGATTAAGCGGTTCACAGATACGCAGTATTTT. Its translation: CASSSKIKRFTDTQYF.

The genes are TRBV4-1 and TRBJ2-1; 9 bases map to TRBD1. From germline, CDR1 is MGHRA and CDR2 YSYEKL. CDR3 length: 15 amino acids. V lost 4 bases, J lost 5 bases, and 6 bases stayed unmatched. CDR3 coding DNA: TGCGCCAGCAGCCCAGTGGGACAGGGTAACAATGAGCAGTTCTTC. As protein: CASSPVGQGNNEQFF.

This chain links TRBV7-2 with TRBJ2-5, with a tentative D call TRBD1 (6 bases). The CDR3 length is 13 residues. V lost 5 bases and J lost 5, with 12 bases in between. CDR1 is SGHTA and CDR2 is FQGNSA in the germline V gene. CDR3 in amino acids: CASSHAGVETQYF. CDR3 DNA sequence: TGTGCCAGCAGCCACGCAGGGGTGGAGACCCAGTACTTC.

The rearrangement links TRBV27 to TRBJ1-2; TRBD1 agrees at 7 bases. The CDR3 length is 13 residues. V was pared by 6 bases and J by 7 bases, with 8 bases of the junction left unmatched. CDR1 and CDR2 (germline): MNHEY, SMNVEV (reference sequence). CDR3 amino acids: CASSGTDQGGYTF. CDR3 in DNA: TGTGCCAGCAGCGGGACAGACCAGGGTGGCTACACCTTC.

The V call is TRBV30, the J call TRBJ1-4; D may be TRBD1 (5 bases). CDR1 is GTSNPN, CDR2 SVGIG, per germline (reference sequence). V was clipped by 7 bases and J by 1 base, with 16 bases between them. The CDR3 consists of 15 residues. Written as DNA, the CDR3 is TGTGCCTTAGGAGGGGTTTTAGTAACTAATGAAAAACTGTTTTTT. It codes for CALGGVLVTNEKLFF.

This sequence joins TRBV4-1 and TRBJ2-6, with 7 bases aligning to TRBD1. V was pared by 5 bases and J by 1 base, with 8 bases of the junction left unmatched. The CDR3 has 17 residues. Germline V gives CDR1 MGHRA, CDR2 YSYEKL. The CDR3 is CASSEADRKSGANVLTF. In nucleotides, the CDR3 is TGCGCCAGCAGCGAAGCGGACAGGAAGTCTGGGGCCAACGTCCTGACTTTC.

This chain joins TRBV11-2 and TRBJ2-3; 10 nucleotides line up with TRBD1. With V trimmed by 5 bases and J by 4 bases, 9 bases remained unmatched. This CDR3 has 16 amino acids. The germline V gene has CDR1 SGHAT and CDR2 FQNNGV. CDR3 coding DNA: TGTGCCAGCAGCCGCAGGGACAGGGGTCGATCAGATACGCAGTATTTT. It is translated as CASSRRDRGRSDTQYF.

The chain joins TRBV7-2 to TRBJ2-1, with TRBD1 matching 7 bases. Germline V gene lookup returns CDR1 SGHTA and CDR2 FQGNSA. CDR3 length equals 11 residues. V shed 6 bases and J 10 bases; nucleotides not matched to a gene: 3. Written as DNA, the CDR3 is TGTGCCAGCAGAGGGACAGTCGAGCAGTTCTTC. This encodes CASRGTVEQFF.

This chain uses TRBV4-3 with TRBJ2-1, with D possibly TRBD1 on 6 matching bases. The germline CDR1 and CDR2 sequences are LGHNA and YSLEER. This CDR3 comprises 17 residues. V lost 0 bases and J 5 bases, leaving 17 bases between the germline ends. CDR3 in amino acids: CASSQEGLRTVDNEQFF. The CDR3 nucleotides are TGCGCCAGCAGCCAAGAGGGTCTGAGGACAGTAGACAATGAGCAGTTCTTC.